A selection of T cell receptor beta chains follows, all from one sample in a study of T cells in Graves' hyperthyroidism and ophthalmopathy. TCRdb redid the calling of the multiplex PCR reads with MiXCR, one entry per CDR3 protein. This table holds some 300,000 distinct CDR3 sequences, about 14% found once. Sequences were obtained from blood. The source of these receptors is a woman aged 25 to 39 with Graves' hyperthyroidism that later progressed to Graves' ophthalmopathy. Each CDR3 is given with its conserved first and last residue. A D gene is named only where the DNA matches it firmly. Not all rows give a size; the values are once, few, many and, for expanded clones, a class.

-	TRBV14	few	TRBJ2-5	CASSQQGYGTQYF	TGTGCCAGCAGCCAACAGGGGTATGGGACCCAGTACTTC
TRBD1	TRBV5-8	many	TRBJ1-1	CASSLETGSWNTEAFF	TGTGCCAGCAGCTTGGAGACAGGGTCGTGGAACACTGAAGCTTTCTTT
-	TRBV5-4	-	TRBJ2-7	CASSLGGGGRLYEQYF	TGTGCCAGCAGCTTGGGGGGTGGGGGCAGACTCTACGAGCAGTACTTC
TRBD2	TRBV5-1	many	TRBJ2-7	CASSLTSGASIGEQYF	TGCGCCAGCAGCTTGACTAGCGGGGCCTCAATAGGGGAGCAGTACTTC
TRBD1	TRBV28	many	TRBJ1-2	CASSLTTGLDGYTF	TGTGCCAGCAGTCTGACGACAGGGTTGGATGGCTACACCTTC
TRBD1	TRBV27	-	TRBJ2-7	CASSLSLGQGNEQYF	TGTGCCAGCAGTTTATCCCTCGGACAGGGGAACGAGCAGTACTTC
TRBD2	TRBV2	many	TRBJ2-3	CASRGLAGTDTQYF	TGTGCCAGCCGAGGACTAGCGGGCACAGATACGCAGTATTTT
TRBD1	TRBV6-1	many	TRBJ1-2	CASSGQGAGYTF	TGTGCCAGCAGTGGACAGGGCGCTGGCTACACCTTC
-	TRBV6-2/TRBV6-3	many	TRBJ1-1	CASSGRGGATEAFF	TGTGCCAGCTCCGGTCGTGGGGGGGCCACTGAAGCTTTCTTT
-	TRBV4-2	once	TRBJ1-1	CASSPLEIGGVNTEAFF	TGTGCCAGCAGCCCGCTGGAGATTGGCGGTGTGAACACTGAAGCTTTCTTT
-	TRBV7-2	many	TRBJ2-1	CASSFNSGHEQFF	TGTGCCAGCAGCTTTAATAGTGGGCATGAGCAGTTCTTC
-	TRBV6-1	many	TRBJ2-3	CASSFEPSTDTQYF	TGTGCCAGCAGTTTCGAACCTAGCACAGATACGCAGTATTTT
-	TRBV7-9	-	TRBJ1-6	CASSYGESPLHF	TGTGCCAGCAGCTATGGGGAATCACCCCTCCACTTT
-	TRBV5-1	-	TRBJ1-2	CASSVDITNYGYTF	TGCGCCAGCAGCGTGGACATTACTAACTATGGCTACACCTTC
-	TRBV7-9	many	TRBJ2-1	CASSSTGLVEQFF	TGTGCCAGCAGTTCTACCGGGCTCGTGGAGCAGTTCTTC
TRBD2	TRBV7-9	many	TRBJ2-7	CASSSNLAGGRYEQYF	TGTGCCAGCAGCTCAAACTTAGCGGGAGGGAGGTACGAGCAGTACTTC
-	TRBV5-6	many	TRBJ2-3	CASSVTFARSNPTDTQYF	TGTGCCAGCAGCGTTACGTTCGCTAGATCAAACCCCACAGATACGCAGTATTTT
-	TRBV4-2	many	TRBJ2-3	CASSQDRAGDTQYF	TGTGCCAGCAGCCAAGACAGGGCAGGAGATACGCAGTATTTT
-	TRBV28	few	TRBJ1-3	CASAPPGAYGNTIYF	TGTGCCAGCGCTCCCCCGGGGGCATATGGAAACACCATATATTTT
TRBD2	TRBV11-3	-	TRBJ2-7	CASSSGTSGTTSYEQYF	TGTGCCAGCAGTTCCGGGACTAGCGGAACCACCTCCTACGAGCAGTACTTC
-	TRBV28	many	TRBJ2-1	CASSTSGAGAYNEQFF	TGTGCCAGCAGTACCTCCGGGGCTGGAGCCTACAATGAGCAGTTCTTC
TRBD2	TRBV19	-	TRBJ2-2	CASATGGRGTSTGELFF	TGTGCCAGTGCCACCGGCGGGAGGGGGACGAGCACCGGGGAGCTGTTTTTT
-	TRBV28	many	TRBJ2-2	CASEGGGELFF	TGTGCCAGCGAAGGAGGCGGGGAGCTGTTTTTT
-	TRBV5-4	-	TRBJ1-1	CASSLGGVASTEAFF	TGTGCCAGCAGCTTGGGGGGGGTGGCGAGCACTGAAGCTTTCTTT
-	TRBV10-3	many	TRBJ1-1	CAISREGGTEAFF	TGTGCCATCAGCCGAGAAGGGGGAACTGAAGCTTTCTTT
-	TRBV28	many	TRBJ2-3	CASSAQRSASTDTQYF	TGTGCCAGCAGTGCCCAGCGGTCTGCTAGCACAGATACGCAGTATTTT
-	TRBV27	many	TRBJ1-5	CASSPTVNQPQHF	TGTGCCAGCAGTCCTACGGTAAATCAGCCCCAGCATTTT
-	TRBV24-1	many	TRBJ1-2	CATSETGNYGYTF	TGTGCCACCAGTGAGACAGGAAACTATGGCTACACCTTC
-	TRBV9	-	TRBJ2-5	CASSVDGETQYF	TGTGCCAGCAGCGTAGATGGGGAGACCCAGTACTTC
TRBD1	TRBV14	-	TRBJ2-2	CASSLIGRGFGELFF	TGTGCCAGCAGCCTGATCGGCAGGGGGTTCGGGGAGCTGTTTTTT
-	TRBV28	-	TRBJ1-1	CASSLPDSPEPFF	TGTGCCAGCAGTTTACCTGACAGCCCTGAACCTTTCTTT
-	TRBV27	many	TRBJ1-4	CASSLWGANEKLFF	TGTGCCAGCAGCCTCTGGGGGGCTAATGAAAAACTGTTTTTT
TRBD1	TRBV28	many	TRBJ1-2	CASSSSQGANYGYTF	TGTGCCAGCAGTTCCTCACAGGGGGCTAACTATGGCTACACCTTC
-	TRBV29-1	few	TRBJ2-1	CSVEEGGWNEQFF	TGCAGCGTTGAAGAGGGCGGCTGGAATGAGCAGTTCTTC
TRBD1	TRBV4-2	-	TRBJ1-4	CASSQDPDRDDEKLFF	TGTGCCAGCAGCCAAGATCCAGACAGGGATGATGAAAAACTGTTTTTT
-	TRBV4-3	-	TRBJ2-2	CASSRHGELFF	TGCGCCAGCAGCCGTCACGGGGAGCTGTTTTTT
TRBD1	TRBV6-2/TRBV6-3	many	TRBJ1-1	CASTEERGLNTEAFF	TGTGCCAGCACCGAAGAAAGGGGGCTGAACACTGAAGCTTTCTTT
-	TRBV30	many	TRBJ1-2	CACRKPTGGYTF	TGTGCCTGCCGAAAGCCGACGGGGGGCTACACCTTC
-	TRBV6-1	many	TRBJ2-7	CASSPGTPDSYEQYF	TGTGCCAGCAGTCCCGGGACGCCTGACTCCTACGAGCAGTACTTC
TRBD2	TRBV3-1	many	TRBJ2-7	CASSQGLDQQYF	TGTGCCAGCAGCCAGGGACTAGATCAGCAGTACTTC
-	TRBV7-2	many	TRBJ2-7	CASSGLFYEQYF	TGTGCCAGCTCCGGACTTTTCTACGAGCAGTACTTC
-	TRBV6-1	many	TRBJ2-7	CASRDYRDLSYEQYF	TGTGCCAGCAGGGACTACCGGGACCTCTCCTACGAGCAGTACTTC
-	TRBV4-3	-	TRBJ2-3	CASSQEARLVEADTQYF	TGCGCCAGCAGCCAAGAGGCGCGGCTAGTTGAGGCAGATACGCAGTATTTT
-	TRBV27	many	TRBJ2-1	CASSFRRGGYNEQFF	TGTGCCAGCAGTTTTCGCAGGGGAGGGTACAATGAGCAGTTCTTC
TRBD2	TRBV10-3	many	TRBJ2-1	CAISESWGGNEQFF	TGTGCCATCAGTGAGTCGTGGGGGGGGAATGAGCAGTTCTTC
-	TRBV28	many	TRBJ2-5	CASSHPSSRRAGETQYF	TGTGCCAGCAGTCACCCGAGTAGCAGGAGGGCCGGGGAGACCCAGTACTTC
TRBD1	TRBV19	few	TRBJ1-1	CASSIPGRGGTEAFF	TGTGCCAGTAGTATACCGGGCAGGGGGGGGACTGAAGCTTTCTTT
-	TRBV7-2	many	TRBJ1-3	CASSLGPGGTRNTIYF	TGTGCCAGCAGCTTAGGACCAGGTGGAACGAGAAACACCATATATTTT
-	TRBV20-1	many	TRBJ2-1	CSARDGGPNEQFF	TGCAGTGCTAGAGATGGGGGGCCCAATGAGCAGTTCTTC
-	TRBV5-1	many	TRBJ2-3	CASSQSGGLQYF	TGCGCCAGCAGTCAATCTGGGGGACTTCAGTATTTT
TRBD1	TRBV28	-	TRBJ2-1	CASSRSGQGEDNGQFF	TGTGCCAGCAGTCGGTCGGGACAGGGCGAGGACAATGGGCAGTTCTTC
-	TRBV28	many	TRBJ1-5	CASLTGGGNQPQHF	TGTGCCAGCTTAACTGGCGGGGGCAATCAGCCCCAGCATTTT
TRBD1	TRBV2	many	TRBJ1-1	CASSAGTGRTEAFF	TGTGCCAGCAGTGCCGGGACAGGGCGCACTGAAGCTTTCTTT
-	TRBV27	many	TRBJ1-6	CASSLVYTGGNSPLHF	TGTGCCAGCAGTCTAGTCTACACCGGAGGGAATTCACCCCTCCACTTT